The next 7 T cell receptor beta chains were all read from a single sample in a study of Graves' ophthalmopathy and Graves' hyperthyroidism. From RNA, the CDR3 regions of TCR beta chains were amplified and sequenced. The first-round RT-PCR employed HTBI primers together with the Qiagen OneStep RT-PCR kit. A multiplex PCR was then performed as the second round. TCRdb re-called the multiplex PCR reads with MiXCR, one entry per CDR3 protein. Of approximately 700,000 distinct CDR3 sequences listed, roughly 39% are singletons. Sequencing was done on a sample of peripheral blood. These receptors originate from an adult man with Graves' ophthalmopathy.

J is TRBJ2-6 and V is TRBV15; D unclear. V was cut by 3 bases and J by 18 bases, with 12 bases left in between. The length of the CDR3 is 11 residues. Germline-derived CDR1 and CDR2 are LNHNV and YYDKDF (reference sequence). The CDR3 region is CATSRAAGWTF. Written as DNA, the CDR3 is TGTGCCACCAGCAGGGCCGCCGGATGGACTTTC.

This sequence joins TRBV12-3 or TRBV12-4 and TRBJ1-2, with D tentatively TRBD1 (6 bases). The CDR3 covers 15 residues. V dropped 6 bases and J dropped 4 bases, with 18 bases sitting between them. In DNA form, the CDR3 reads TGTGCCAGCAGCCCAGGGGCCGGCGGATCCTATGGCTACACCTTC. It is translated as CASSPGAGGSYGYTF.

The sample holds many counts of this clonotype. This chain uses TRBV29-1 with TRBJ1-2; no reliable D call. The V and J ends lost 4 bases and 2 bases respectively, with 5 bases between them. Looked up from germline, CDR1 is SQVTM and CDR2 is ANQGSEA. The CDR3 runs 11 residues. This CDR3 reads CSVAENYGYTF. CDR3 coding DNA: TGCAGCGTTGCAGAAAACTATGGCTACACCTTC.

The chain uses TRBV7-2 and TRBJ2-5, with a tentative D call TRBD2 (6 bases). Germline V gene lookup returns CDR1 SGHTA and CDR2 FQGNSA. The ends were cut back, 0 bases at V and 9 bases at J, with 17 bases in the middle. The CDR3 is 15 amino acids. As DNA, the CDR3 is TGTGCCAGCAGCTTAGCGCGGGGTAGCAATCAGCCCCAGTACTTC. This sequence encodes CASSLARGSNQPQYF.

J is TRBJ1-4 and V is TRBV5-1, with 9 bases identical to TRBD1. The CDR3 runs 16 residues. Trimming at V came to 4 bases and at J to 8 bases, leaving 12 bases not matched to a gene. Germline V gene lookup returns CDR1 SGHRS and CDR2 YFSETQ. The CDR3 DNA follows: TGCGCCAGCAGCCAAGGACCGGGACAGGGTGGAGAAAAACTGTTTTTT. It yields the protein CASSQGPGQGGEKLFF.

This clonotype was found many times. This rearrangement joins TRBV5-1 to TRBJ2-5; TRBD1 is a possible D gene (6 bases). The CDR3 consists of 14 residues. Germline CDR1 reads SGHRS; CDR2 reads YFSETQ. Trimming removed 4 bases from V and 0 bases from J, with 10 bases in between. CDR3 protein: CASSGGQHQETQYF. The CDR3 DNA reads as TGCGCCAGCAGCGGAGGACAGCACCAAGAGACCCAGTACTTC.

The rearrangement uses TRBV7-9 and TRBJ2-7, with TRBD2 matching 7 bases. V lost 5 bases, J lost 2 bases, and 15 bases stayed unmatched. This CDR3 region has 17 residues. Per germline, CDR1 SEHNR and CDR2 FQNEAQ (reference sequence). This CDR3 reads CASSQDIRGREAYEQYF. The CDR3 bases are TGTGCCAGCAGCCAAGATATCCGAGGGAGGGAGGCCTACGAGCAGTACTTC.